This entry lists 4 T cell receptor beta chains sequenced from one sample in a study of cytomegalovirus exposure and HLA in healthy donors. The study ran its PCR with 60 Vbeta and 13 Jbeta primers. The table came from immunoSEQ multiplex PCR; TCRdb's copy has only in-frame clones and leaves some out. Found here are under 200,000 clones, roughly 73% of them singletons; the top ten hold approximately 1.8%. Material for sequencing was PBMCs. The receptors come from a woman in her 30s in good health and CMV-seronegative.

The chain recombines TRBV29-1 with TRBJ1-2; a possible D gene is TRBD1 (5 bases). The V end lost 7 bases, the J end lost 7 bases, and 16 bases lay between the germline ends. The CDR3 covers 12 residues. Germline CDR1 is SQVTM and CDR2 is ANQGSEA. CDR3 in DNA: TGCAGCGACACCCTCGGGACTTCTGGCTACACCTTC. This sequence encodes CSDTLGTSGYTF.

The CDR3 reads CASSLLAGGRKTQYF. The CDR3 DNA reads TGTGCCAGCAGCTTACTAGCAGGGGGCAGGAAGACCCAGTACTTC. The rearrangement uses TRBV7-9 and TRBJ2-5; 8 bases are a match to TRBD1. The junction had 8 bases not matched to a gene; V was cut back by 2 bases and J by 6 bases. Germline values: CDR1 SEHNR, CDR2 FQNEAQ (reference sequence). The CDR3 covers 15 residues.

This clone was recorded once. The V and J genes are TRBV5-1 and TRBJ2-2; possible D gene TRBD1, 6 bases. The CDR3 covers 15 residues. The V end lost 2 bases, the J end lost 1 base, and 9 bases lay between the germline ends. Germline CDR1 SGHRS, CDR2 YFSETQ. The CDR3 loop is CASSFSRGNTGELFF. CDR3 bases: TGCGCCAGCAGCTTTTCCAGGGGGAACACCGGGGAGCTGTTTTTT.

The chain links TRBV5-1 to TRBJ2-3; 9 nucleotides agree with TRBD1. The CDR3 extends over 14 amino acids. V dropped 3 bases and J dropped 3; count of bases not matched to a gene: 2. Per germline, CDR1 SGHRS and CDR2 YFSETQ. DNA of the CDR3: TGCGCCAGCAGCTGGACAGGGGATACAGATACGCAGTATTTT. This codes for CASSWTGDTDTQYF.